The next 6 T cell receptor beta chains were all read from a single sample in a study of response to subunit inactivated influenza vaccine. TCRdb reanalysed the RT-PCR reads using MiXCR and keeps one entry per CDR3 protein. Among around 650,000 distinct CDR3 sequences listed, about a sixth were seen once. Sequenced here: PBMCs from blood, sampled about 11 days after vaccination. All receptors come from a man in his fifties or sixties who received an inactivated influenza vaccine.

The chain links TRBV20-1 to TRBJ2-5; 10 nucleotides match TRBD2. Trimming took 4 bases from V and 1 from J; bases not matched to a gene: 6. In germline, CDR1 is DFQATT, CDR2 SNEGSKA (reference sequence). The CDR3 extends over 15 amino acids. CDR3 coding DNA: TGCAGTGCTACAGGAGCGGGGGGGCTCCAAGAGACCCAGTACTTC. This translates into CSATGAGGLQETQYF.

A remark on this clonotype: Here the CDR3 omits its conserved ending phenylalanine or tryptophan, so a read error is the likely source. The genes are TRBV5-1 and TRBJ2-5; D is possibly TRBD2 (5 bases). Germline values: CDR1 SGHRS, CDR2 YFSETQ. V lost 0 bases and J lost 2, with 8 bases in between. The CDR3 extends over 14 amino acids. In DNA form, the CDR3 reads TGCGCCAGCAGCTTGGTCGGGAATCAAGAGACCCAGTACTAC. Translation gives CASSLVGNQETQYY.

This clonotype was observed a few times. The chain has TRBV7-2 and TRBJ1-1; TRBD1 agrees at 9 bases. The trim removed 1 base at V and 2 bases at J, leaving 8 bases unmatched. Germline V gene lookup returns CDR1 SGHTA and CDR2 FQGNSA. The CDR3 runs 17 residues. CDR3 amino acids: CASSLVETGGLNTEAFF. The CDR3 DNA reads as TGTGCCAGCAGCTTAGTTGAAACAGGGGGCCTTAACACTGAAGCTTTCTTT.

This clonotype was counted a few times. The V and J genes are TRBV10-3 and TRBJ2-3; 8 bases line up with TRBD2. This CDR3 has 14 residues. Trimming at V came to 6 bases and at J to 1 base, leaving 3 bases not matched to a gene. Germline V gene sequence: CDR1 ENHRY, CDR2 SYGVKD. CDR3 bases: TGTGCCATCAGCCCAGCGGGGGGCACAGATACGCAGTATTTT. Residues: CAISPAGGTDTQYF.

This clonotype was detected ten times or more. This chain links TRBV24-1 with TRBJ2-4; tentatively, D is TRBD2 (6 bases). The CDR3 runs 15 residues. The V gene's germline CDR1 is KGHDR and CDR2 SFDVKD. Trimming shortened V by 5 bases and J by 3 bases, and 13 bases separated the two germline ends. This CDR3 is CATSGGGIGKNIQYF. In DNA form, the CDR3 reads TGTGCCACCAGTGGGGGCGGGATTGGCAAAAACATTCAGTACTTC.

This chain links TRBV7-2 with TRBJ2-2; TRBD1 matches at 10 bases. The CDR3 has 15 residues. V dropped 5 bases and J dropped 7; count of bases not matched to a gene: 7. Germline-derived CDR1 and CDR2 are SGHTA and FQGNSA. The CDR3 region has the DNA TGTGCCAGCAGCCTGGGGACAGGGGCCATCGGGGAGCTGTTTTTT. Protein: CASSLGTGAIGELFF.